Below, 12 T cell receptor beta chains from the same sample are listed, as sequenced in a study of cytomegalovirus exposure and HLA in healthy donors (dated by TCRdb to about 2017). To prepare the library, the immunoSEQ multiplex PCR assay was applied. For the multiplex PCR, a mixture combining 60 forward primers for TCR Vbeta segments and 13 reverse primers for TCR Jbeta segments was used. In TCRdb, the immuneACCESS table is reduced to in-frame sequences with V and J assigned. These tables do not hold every clone; where another copy was compared, an unresolved V gene accounts for under half, and the others remain unexplained. The sample table records more than 130,000 clones; roughly 76% of these occur just once. Of the sample, under 4.5% falls within the top ten clones. Sequenced material: PBMCs. The receptors were gathered from a young man in good health and CMV-seronegative.

J is TRBJ2-3 and V is TRBV30; D remains unclear. There are 13 residues in the CDR3. Germline CDR1 GTSNPN, CDR2 SVGIG (reference sequence). Between the trimmed V and J ends, which lost 3 bases and 4 bases, there was a span of 11 bases. CDR3 coding DNA: TGTGCCTGGAGGTGGAGTATTGCAGATACGCAGTATTTT. It translates to CAWRWSIADTQYF.

This clone was detected only a few times. This chain links TRBV7-2 with TRBJ2-2; D gene uncertain. Germline V gives CDR1 SGHTA, CDR2 FQGNSA. V lost 3 bases and J 6 bases, leaving 8 bases between the germline ends. The length of the CDR3 is 13 residues. The CDR3 is CASSFPPSGELFF. The CDR3, as DNA: TGTGCCAGCAGCTTCCCCCCCTCCGGGGAGCTGTTTTTT.

This clone was observed a single time. This chain connects TRBV5-5 to TRBJ2-1; 7 positions match TRBD2. The V gene end was trimmed by 2 bases and the J gene end by 0 bases; junction bases not matched to a gene: 2. Germline CDR1 is SGHKS and CDR2 is YYEKEE (reference sequence). CDR3 size: 15 residues. The CDR3 loop is CASSFGGGSYNEQFF. The DNA of the CDR3 is TGTGCCAGCAGCTTTGGCGGGGGCTCCTACAATGAGCAGTTCTTC.

The CDR3 DNA reads TGTGCCAGCAGCTTAGACAGGGACGGCACTGAAGCTTTCTTT. Residues: CASSLDRDGTEAFF. The chain employs TRBV11-1 and TRBJ1-1; a possible D gene is TRBD1 (6 bases). There are 14 residues in the CDR3. Germline CDR1 SGHAT, CDR2 FQDESV (reference sequence). Trimming took 1 base from V and 4 from J, leaving 10 bases between them.

The chain recombines TRBV2 with TRBJ1-1; 11 bases map to TRBD1. The CDR3 extends over 14 amino acids. V was clipped by 7 bases and J by 7 bases; unmatched bases: 8. In germline, CDR1 is SNHLY, CDR2 FYNNEI. The CDR3 reads CASIRTGGFVEAFF. The CDR3 nucleotides read TGTGCCAGCATTAGGACAGGGGGCTTTGTTGAAGCTTTCTTT. The complete variable domain, with remaining parts taken from reference TRBV2 and TRBJ1-1, reads EPEVTQTPSHQVTQMGQEVILRCVPISNHLYFYWYRQILGQKVEFLVSFYNNEISEKSEIFDDQFSVERPDGSNFTLKIRSTKLEDSAMYFCASIRTGGFVEAFFGQGTRLTVV.

The chain has TRBV6-1 and TRBJ2-7, with D perhaps TRBD2 (6 bases). This CDR3 is built from 14 residues. Germline CDR1 and CDR2: MNHNS and SASEGT. The V and J ends lost 4 bases and 1 base respectively, with 11 bases between them. CDR3 DNA: TGTGCCAGCAGTGCAAATAGCGGATCCTACGAGCAGTACTTC. This gives the protein CASSANSGSYEQYF.

For this clone: This CDR3 is also generated by other DNA sequences in the sample. The CDR3 spells CASNVRRGSSGNTIYF. CDR3 nucleotides: TGTGCCAGCAATGTCCGGAGGGGAAGCTCGGGAAACACCATATATTTT. The gene calls are TRBV2 and TRBJ1-3; the D gene is possibly TRBD1 (5 bases). The V gene's germline CDR1 is SNHLY and CDR2 FYNNEI. Trimming took 7 bases from V and 4 from J, leaving 20 bases between them. This CDR3 region has 16 residues.

The DNA of the CDR3 is TGTGCCAGCAGCGTAGCAGCGGGGAGCCTAGGCGGGGAGCTGTTTTTT. This codes for CASSVAAGSLGGELFF. The chain recombines TRBV9 with TRBJ2-2; 7 bases fit TRBD2. Trimming removed 0 bases from V and 7 bases from J; junction bases left unmatched: 9. In germline, CDR1 is SGDLS, CDR2 YYNGEE. CDR3 length: 16 amino acids.

The chain has TRBV5-6 and TRBJ2-1; 8 bases are shared with TRBD2. With V trimmed by 0 bases and J by 2 bases, 7 bases remained unmatched. Germline CDR1 is SGHDT and CDR2 is YYEEEE. The CDR3 runs 17 residues. The CDR3 sequence: CASSLASTSDPYNEQFF. CDR3 in DNA: TGTGCCAGCAGCTTGGCCTCGACTAGCGACCCCTACAATGAGCAGTTCTTC.

The J gene is TRBJ2-1, the V gene TRBV28; 13 bases map to TRBD2. Germline CDR1 is MDHEN and CDR2 is SYDVKM. The CDR3 has 16 residues. Trimming took 6 bases from V and 6 from J; bases not matched to a gene: 8. CDR3 sequence: CASSPKTSGRSNEQFF. CDR3 sequence (DNA): TGTGCCAGCAGCCCGAAGACTAGCGGGAGGTCCAATGAGCAGTTCTTC.

This clone showed up just once. The CDR3 protein is CASSWGGRGGTYGYTF. The CDR3 DNA follows: TGTGCCAGCAGCTGGGGGGGGAGAGGTGGTACCTATGGCTACACCTTC. This sequence joins TRBV11-3 and TRBJ1-2; D might be TRBD1 (5 bases). Trimming took off 4 bases at V and 4 bases at J, with 19 bases between the two ends. This CDR3 spans 16 amino acids. Per germline, CDR1 SGHNT and CDR2 YENEEA.

The chain links TRBV9 to TRBJ2-7; D might be TRBD1 (5 bases). The CDR3 covers 13 residues. The V gene lost 6 bases and the J gene lost 5 bases, with 15 bases spanning the gap. The germline gives CDR1 SGDLS, CDR2 YYNGEE. CDR3 coding DNA: TGTGCCAGCAACCAGGGTGGAATGGACGAGCAGTACTTC. This codes for CASNQGGMDEQYF.